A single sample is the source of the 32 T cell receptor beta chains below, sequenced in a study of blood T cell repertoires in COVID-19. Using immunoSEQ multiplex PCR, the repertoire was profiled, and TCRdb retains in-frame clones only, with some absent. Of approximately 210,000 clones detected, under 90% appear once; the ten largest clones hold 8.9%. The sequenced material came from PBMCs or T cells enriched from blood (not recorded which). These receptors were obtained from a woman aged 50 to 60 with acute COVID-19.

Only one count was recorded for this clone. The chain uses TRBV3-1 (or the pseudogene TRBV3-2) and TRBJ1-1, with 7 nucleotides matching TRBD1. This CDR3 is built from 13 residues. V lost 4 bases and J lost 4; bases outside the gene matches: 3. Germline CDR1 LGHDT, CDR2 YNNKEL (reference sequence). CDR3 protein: CASSLQGRTEAFF. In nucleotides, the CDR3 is TGTGCCAGCAGCCTACAGGGGCGCACTGAAGCTTTCTTT.

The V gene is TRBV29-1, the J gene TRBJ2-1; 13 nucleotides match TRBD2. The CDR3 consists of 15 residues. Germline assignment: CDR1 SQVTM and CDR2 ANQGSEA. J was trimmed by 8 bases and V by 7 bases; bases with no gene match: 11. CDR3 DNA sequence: TGCAGCGGTTGGGCCAGGACTAGCGGGAGTCATGAGCAGTTCTTC. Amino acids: CSGWARTSGSHEQFF.

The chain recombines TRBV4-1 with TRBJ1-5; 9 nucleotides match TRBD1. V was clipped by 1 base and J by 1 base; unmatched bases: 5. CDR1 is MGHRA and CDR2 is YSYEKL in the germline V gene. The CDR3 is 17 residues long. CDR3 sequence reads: CASSQGTGGRSNQPQHF. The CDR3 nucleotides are TGCGCCAGCAGCCAAGGTACAGGGGGCCGAAGCAATCAGCCCCAGCATTTT.

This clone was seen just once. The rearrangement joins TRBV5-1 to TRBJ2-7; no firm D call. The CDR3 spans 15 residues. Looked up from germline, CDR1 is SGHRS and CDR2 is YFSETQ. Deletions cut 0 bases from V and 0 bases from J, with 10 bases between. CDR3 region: CASSLVKRGSYEQYF. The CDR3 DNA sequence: TGCGCCAGCAGCTTGGTAAAAAGAGGCTCCTACGAGCAGTACTTC. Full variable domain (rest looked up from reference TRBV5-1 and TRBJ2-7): KAGVTQTPRYLIKTRGQQVTLSCSPISGHRSVSWYQQTPGQGLQFLFEYFSETQRNKGNFPGRFSGRQFSNSRSEMNVSTLELGDSALYLCASSLVKRGSYEQYFGPGTRLTVT.

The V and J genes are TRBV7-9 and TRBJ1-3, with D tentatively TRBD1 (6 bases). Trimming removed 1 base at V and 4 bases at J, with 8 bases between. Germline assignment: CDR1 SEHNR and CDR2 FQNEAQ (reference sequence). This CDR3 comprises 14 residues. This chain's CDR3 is CASSLEQGGNTIYF. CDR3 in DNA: TGTGCCAGCAGCTTAGAACAGGGCGGAAACACCATATATTTT.

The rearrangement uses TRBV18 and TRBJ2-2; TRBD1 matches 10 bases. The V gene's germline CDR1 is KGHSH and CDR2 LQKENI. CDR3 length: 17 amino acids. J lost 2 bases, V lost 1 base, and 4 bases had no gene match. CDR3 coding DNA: TGTGCCAGCTCACCACAGGACAGGGGGGCCAACACCGGGGAGCTGTTTTTT. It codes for CASSPQDRGANTGELFF.

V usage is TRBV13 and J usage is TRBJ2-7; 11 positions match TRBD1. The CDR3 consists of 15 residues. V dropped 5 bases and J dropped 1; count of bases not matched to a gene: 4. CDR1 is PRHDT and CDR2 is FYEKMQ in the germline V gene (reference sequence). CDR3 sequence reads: CASSQGQGASYEQYF. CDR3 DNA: TGTGCCAGCAGCCAAGGACAGGGGGCTTCCTACGAGCAGTACTTC.

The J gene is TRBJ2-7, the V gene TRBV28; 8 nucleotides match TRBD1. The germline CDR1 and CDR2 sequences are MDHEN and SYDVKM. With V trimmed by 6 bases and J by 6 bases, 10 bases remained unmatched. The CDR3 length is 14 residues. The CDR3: CASRPNGQGSEQYF. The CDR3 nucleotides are TGTGCCAGCAGACCAAACGGACAGGGATCCGAGCAGTACTTC.

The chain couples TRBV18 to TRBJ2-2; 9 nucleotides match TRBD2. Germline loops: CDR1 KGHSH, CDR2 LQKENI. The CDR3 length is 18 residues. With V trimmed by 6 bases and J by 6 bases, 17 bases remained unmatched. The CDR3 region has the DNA TGTGCCAGCTCCGTGAAATTGATTAGCGGGAGTTCAGCCGGGGAGCTGTTTTTT. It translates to CASSVKLISGSSAGELFF.

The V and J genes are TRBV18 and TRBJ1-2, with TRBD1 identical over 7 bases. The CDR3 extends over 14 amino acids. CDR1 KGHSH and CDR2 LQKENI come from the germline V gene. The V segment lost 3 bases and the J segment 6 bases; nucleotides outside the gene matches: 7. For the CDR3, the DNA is TGTGCCAGCTCACCGACGGGGGACAGCGATGGCTACACCTTC. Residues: CASSPTGDSDGYTF. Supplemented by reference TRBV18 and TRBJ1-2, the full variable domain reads NAGVMQNPRHLVRRRGQEARLRCSPMKGHSHVYWYRQLPEEGLKFMVYLQKENIIDESGMPKERFSAEFPKEGPSILRIQQVVRGDSAAYFCASSPTGDSDGYTFGSGTRLTVV.

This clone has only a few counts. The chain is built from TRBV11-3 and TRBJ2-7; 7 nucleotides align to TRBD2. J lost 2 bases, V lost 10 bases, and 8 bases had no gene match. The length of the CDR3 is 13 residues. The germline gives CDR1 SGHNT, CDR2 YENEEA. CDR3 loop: CATSGERTYEQYF. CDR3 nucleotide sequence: TGTGCCACTAGCGGCGAGAGAACCTACGAGCAGTACTTC.

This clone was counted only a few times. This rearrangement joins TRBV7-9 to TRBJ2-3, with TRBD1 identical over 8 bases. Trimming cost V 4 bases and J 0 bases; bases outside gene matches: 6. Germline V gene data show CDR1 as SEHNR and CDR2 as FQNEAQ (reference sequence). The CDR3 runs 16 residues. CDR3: CASSSLWTGSTDTQYF. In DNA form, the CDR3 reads TGTGCCAGCAGCTCACTGTGGACAGGGAGCACAGATACGCAGTATTTT.

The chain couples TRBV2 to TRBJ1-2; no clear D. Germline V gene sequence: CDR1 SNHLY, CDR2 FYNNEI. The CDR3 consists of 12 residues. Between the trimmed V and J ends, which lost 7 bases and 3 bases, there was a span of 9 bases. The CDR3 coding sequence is TGTGCCAGCAACGACAAGGACTATGGCTACACCTTC. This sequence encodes CASNDKDYGYTF.

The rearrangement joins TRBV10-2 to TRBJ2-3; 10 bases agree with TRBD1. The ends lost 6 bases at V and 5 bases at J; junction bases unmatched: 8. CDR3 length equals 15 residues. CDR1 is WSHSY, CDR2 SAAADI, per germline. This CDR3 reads CASSPRDRGGDTQYF. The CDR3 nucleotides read TGCGCCAGCAGCCCCCGGGACAGGGGAGGAGATACGCAGTATTTT.

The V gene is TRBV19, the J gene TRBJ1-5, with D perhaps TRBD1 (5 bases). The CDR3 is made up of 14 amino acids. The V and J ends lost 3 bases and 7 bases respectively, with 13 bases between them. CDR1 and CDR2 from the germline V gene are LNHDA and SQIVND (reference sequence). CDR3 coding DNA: TGTGCCAGTAGTATGGGCAGGGTCGGGCAGCCCCAGCATTTT. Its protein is CASSMGRVGQPQHF.

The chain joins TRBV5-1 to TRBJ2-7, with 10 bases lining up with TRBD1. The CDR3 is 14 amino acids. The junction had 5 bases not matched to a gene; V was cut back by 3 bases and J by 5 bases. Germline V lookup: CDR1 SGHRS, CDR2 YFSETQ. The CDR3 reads CASSYGGTGDEQYF. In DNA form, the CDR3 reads TGCGCCAGCAGCTACGGCGGGACAGGGGACGAGCAGTACTTC.

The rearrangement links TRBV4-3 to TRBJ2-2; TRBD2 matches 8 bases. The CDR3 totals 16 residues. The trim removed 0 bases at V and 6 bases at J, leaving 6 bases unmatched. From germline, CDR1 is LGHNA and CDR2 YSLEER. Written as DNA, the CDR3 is TGCGCCAGCAGCCAAGATAACGGGGGGGCTCCCGGGGAGCTGTTTTTT. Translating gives CASSQDNGGAPGELFF.

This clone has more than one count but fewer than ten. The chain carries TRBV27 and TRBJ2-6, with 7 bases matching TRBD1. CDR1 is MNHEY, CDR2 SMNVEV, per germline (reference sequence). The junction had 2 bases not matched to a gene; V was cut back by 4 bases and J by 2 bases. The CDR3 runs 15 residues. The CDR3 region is CASSSDRAGANVLTF. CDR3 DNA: TGTGCCAGCAGTTCTGACAGGGCTGGGGCCAACGTCCTGACTTTC.

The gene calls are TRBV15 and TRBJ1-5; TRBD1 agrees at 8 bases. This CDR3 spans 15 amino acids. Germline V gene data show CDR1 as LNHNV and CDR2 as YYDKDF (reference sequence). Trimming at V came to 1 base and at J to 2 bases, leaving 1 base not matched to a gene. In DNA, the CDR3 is TGTGCCACCAGCAGAGGGGGACAGGGCAATCAGCCCCAGCATTTT. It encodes CATSRGGQGNQPQHF.

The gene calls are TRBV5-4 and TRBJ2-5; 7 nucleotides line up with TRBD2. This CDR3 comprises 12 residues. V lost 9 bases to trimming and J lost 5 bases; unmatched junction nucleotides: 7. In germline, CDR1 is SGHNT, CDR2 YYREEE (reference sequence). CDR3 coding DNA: TGTGCCATCACAGCGGGATGGGAGACCCAGTACTTC. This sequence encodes CAITAGWETQYF. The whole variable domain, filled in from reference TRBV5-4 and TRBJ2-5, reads ETGVTQSPTHLIKTRGQQVTLRCSSQSGHNTVSWYQQALGQGPQFIFQYYREEENGRGNFPPRFSGLQFPNYSSELNVNALELDDSALYLCAITAGWETQYFGPGTRLLVL.

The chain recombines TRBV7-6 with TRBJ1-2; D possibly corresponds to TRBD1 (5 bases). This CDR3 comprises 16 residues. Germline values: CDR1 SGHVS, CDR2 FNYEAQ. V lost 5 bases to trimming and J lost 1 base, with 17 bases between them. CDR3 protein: CASSKSGRQSNYGYTF. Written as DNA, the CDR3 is TGTGCCAGCAGCAAATCAGGTCGACAGAGTAACTATGGCTACACCTTC.

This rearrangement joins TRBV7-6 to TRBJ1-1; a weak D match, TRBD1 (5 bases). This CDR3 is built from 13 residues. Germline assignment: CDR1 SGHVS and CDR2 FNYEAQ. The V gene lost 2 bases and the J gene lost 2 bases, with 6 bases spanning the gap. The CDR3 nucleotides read TGTGCCAGCAGCTTACAGGGAAACACTGAAGCTTTCTTT. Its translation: CASSLQGNTEAFF.

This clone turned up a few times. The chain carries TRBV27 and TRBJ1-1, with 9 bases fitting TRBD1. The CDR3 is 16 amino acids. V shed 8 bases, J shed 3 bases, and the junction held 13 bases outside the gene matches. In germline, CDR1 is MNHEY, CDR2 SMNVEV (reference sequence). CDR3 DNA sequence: TGTGCCAGCCCCGGGGGACAGGGTGATGGGGACACTGAAGCTTTCTTT. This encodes CASPGGQGDGDTEAFF.

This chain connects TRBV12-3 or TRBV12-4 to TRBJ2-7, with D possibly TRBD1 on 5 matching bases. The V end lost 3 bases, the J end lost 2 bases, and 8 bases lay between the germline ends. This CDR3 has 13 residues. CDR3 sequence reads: CASSLAGTYEQYF. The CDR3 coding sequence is TGTGCCAGCAGTTTGGCAGGGACCTACGAGCAGTACTTC.

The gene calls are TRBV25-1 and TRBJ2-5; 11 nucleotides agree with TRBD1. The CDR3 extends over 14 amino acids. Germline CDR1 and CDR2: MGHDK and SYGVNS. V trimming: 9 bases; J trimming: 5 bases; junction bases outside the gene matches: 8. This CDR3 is CASRRTGGIETQYF. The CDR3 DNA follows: TGTGCCAGTAGAAGGACAGGGGGCATCGAGACCCAGTACTTC.

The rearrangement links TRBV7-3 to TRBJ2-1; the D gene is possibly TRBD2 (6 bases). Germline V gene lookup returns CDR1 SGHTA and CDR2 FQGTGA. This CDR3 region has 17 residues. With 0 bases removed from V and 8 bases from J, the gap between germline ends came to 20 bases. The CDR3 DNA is TGTGCCAGCAGCTTAACCGTGTCGGGAGTCGGCGTGGATGAGCAGTTCTTC. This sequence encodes CASSLTVSGVGVDEQFF.

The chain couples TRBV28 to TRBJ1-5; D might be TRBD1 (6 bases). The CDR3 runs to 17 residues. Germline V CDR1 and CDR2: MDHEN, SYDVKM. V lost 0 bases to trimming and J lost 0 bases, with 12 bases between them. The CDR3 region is CASSLWTGGASNQPQHF. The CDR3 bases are TGTGCCAGCAGTTTATGGACAGGAGGAGCTAGCAATCAGCCCCAGCATTTT.

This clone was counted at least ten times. For the CDR3, the DNA is TGTGCCAGCAGCTTGAGGGGTGACGAGCAGTACTTC. Protein: CASSLRGDEQYF. The chain has TRBV5-4 and TRBJ2-7; the D gene is possibly TRBD1 (5 bases). Looked up from germline, CDR1 is SGHNT and CDR2 is YYREEE (reference sequence). The CDR3 runs 12 residues. Trimming took off 1 base at V and 5 bases at J, with 7 bases between the two ends. Looking up the rest from reference TRBV5-4 and TRBJ2-7 gives the full variable domain: ETGVTQSPTHLIKTRGQQVTLRCSSQSGHNTVSWYQQALGQGPQFIFQYYREEENGRGNFPPRFSGLQFPNYSSELNVNALELDDSALYLCASSLRGDEQYFGPGTRLTVT.

The CDR3 sequence is CASSPQGRNSPLHF. DNA of the CDR3: TGTGCCAGCAGCCCCCAGGGTAGGAATTCACCCCTCCACTTT. The chain uses TRBV5-5 and TRBJ1-6; D perhaps matches TRBD1 (5 bases). Trimming stripped 4 bases from V and 7 bases from J, with 12 bases between. The CDR3 is 14 amino acids. Per the germline V gene, CDR1 is SGHKS and CDR2 is YYEKEE (reference sequence). Drawing the rest from reference TRBV5-5 and TRBJ1-6, the complete variable domain is DAGVTQSPTHLIKTRGQQVTLRCSPISGHKSVSWYQQVLGQGPQFIFQYYEKEERGRGNFPDRFSARQFPNYSSELNVNALLLGDSALYLCASSPQGRNSPLHFGNGTRLTVT.

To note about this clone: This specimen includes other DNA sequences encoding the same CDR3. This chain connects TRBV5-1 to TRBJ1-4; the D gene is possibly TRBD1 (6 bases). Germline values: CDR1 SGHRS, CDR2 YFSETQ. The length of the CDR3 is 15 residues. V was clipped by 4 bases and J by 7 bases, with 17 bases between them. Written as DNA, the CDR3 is TGCGCCAGCAGCCTAGAGACAGGAAGGGGTGAAAAACTGTTTTTT. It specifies CASSLETGRGEKLFF.

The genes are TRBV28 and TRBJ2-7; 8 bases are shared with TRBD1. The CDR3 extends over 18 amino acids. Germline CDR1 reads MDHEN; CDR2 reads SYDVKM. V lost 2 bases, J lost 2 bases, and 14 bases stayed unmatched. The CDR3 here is CASSLPGGRGWPTYEQYF. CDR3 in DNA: TGTGCCAGCAGTTTACCAGGGGGCCGAGGTTGGCCTACCTACGAGCAGTACTTC. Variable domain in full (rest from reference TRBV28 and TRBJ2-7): DVKVTQSSRYLVKRTGEKVFLECVQDMDHENMFWYRQDPGLGLRLIYFSYDVKMKEKGDIPEGYSVSREKKERFSLILESASTNQTSMYLCASSLPGGRGWPTYEQYFGPGTRLTVT.

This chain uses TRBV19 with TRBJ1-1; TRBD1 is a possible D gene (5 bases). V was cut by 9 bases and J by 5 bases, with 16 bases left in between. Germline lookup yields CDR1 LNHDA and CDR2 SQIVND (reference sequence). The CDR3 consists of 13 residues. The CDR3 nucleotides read TGTGCCAGCCGCGGGACGGTGGGTACTGAAGCTTTCTTT. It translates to CASRGTVGTEAFF.